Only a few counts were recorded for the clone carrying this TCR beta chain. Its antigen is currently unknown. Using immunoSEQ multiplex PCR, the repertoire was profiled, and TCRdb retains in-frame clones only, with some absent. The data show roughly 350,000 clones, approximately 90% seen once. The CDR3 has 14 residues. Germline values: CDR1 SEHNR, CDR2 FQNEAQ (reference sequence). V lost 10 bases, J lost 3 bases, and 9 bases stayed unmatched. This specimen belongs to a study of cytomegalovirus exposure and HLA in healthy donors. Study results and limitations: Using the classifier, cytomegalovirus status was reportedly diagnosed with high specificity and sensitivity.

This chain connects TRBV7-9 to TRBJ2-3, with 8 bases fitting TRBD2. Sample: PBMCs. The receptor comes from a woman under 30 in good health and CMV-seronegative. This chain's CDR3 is CAIPRGGGTDTQYF. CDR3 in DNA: TGTGCCATCCCACGGGGGGGAGGGACAGATACGCAGTATTTT.